This T cell receptor (beta chain) emerged from a study of blood T cell repertoires in COVID-19. With V trimmed by 4 bases and J by 6 bases, 8 bases remained unmatched. This CDR3 spans 15 amino acids. Germline V lookup: CDR1 KGHSH, CDR2 LQKENI. The repertoire was sequenced with immunoSEQ multiplex PCR; TCRdb's copy has only in-frame clones and lacks some. The profile covers tens of thousands of clones, with around 73% appearing a single time and approximately 5.3% taken by the ten largest. There are a few counts of this clone. The clonotype comes from a woman aged 50 to 60 with acute COVID-19. The material sequenced was PBMCs or T cells enriched from blood (not recorded which). The chain carries TRBV18 and TRBJ2-1, with 8 bases identical to TRBD2. The CDR3 bases are TGTGCCAGCTCACTCAACGGGGGGGCGCGCAATGAGCAGTTCTTC. Translation: CASSLNGGARNEQFF.